These 27 T cell receptor beta chains originate from one sample sequenced in a study of shared clonotypes between healthy human individuals. TCRdb's copy holds only in-frame clones and misses some; the assay was immunoSEQ multiplex PCR. Seen here are about 680,000 clones, around 78% observed once, and the top ten hold 1.5% to 2%. The sample was memory CD4+ T cells sorted from blood. The subset here: CD45RA-negative fraction. These receptors came from a woman between 25 and 40 years old in good health.

The rearrangement uses TRBV11-1 and TRBJ1-5; 11 bases are shared with TRBD1. With V trimmed by 4 bases and J by 3 bases, 5 bases remained unmatched. Per the germline V gene, CDR1 is SGHAT and CDR2 is FQDESV (reference sequence). This CDR3 region has 16 residues. CDR3 sequence: CASSSSGQGDNQPQHF. The DNA of the CDR3 is TGTGCCAGCAGCTCGTCGGGACAGGGGGACAATCAGCCCCAGCATTTT. Combining the CDR3 with reference TRBV11-1 and TRBJ1-5 gives the whole variable domain EAEVAQSPRYKITEKSQAVAFWCDPISGHATLYWYRQILGQGPELLVQFQDESVVDDSQLPKDRFSAERLKGVDSTLKIQPAELGDSAMYLCASSSSGQGDNQPQHFGDGTRLSIL.

The chain has TRBV7-6 and TRBJ2-7, with TRBD2 matching over 8 bases. The J segment lost 3 bases and the V segment lost 1 base, leaving 5 bases of the junction unmatched. Germline V lookup: CDR1 SGHVS, CDR2 FNYEAQ. The CDR3 spans 15 residues. In DNA, the CDR3 is TGTGCCAGCAGCTTAGACGGGACTAGGAACTACGAGCAGTACTTC. Translated, it gives CASSLDGTRNYEQYF.

This chain joins TRBV25-1 and TRBJ2-3; D ambiguous. The CDR3 is 18 amino acids. CDR1 MGHDK and CDR2 SYGVNS come from the germline V gene. With 5 bases removed from V and 5 bases from J, the gap between germline ends came to 26 bases. CDR3 amino acids: CASSPRLGSSRKEDTQYF. CDR3 sequence (DNA): TGTGCCAGCAGTCCCCGACTTGGTAGTTCTAGGAAGGAAGATACGCAGTATTTT.

The chain has TRBV2 and TRBJ2-5, with D perhaps being TRBD1 or TRBD2 (6 bases each). CDR3 length equals 11 residues. Germline CDR1 reads SNHLY; CDR2 reads FYNNEI. V was pared by 8 bases and J by 9 bases, with 13 bases between. CDR3 coding DNA: TGTGCCAGCGCCGGGGGCCTTTCCCAGTACTTC. It encodes CASAGGLSQYF. Using reference TRBV2 and TRBJ2-5 for the parts outside the CDR3, the full variable domain is EPEVTQTPSHQVTQMGQEVILRCVPISNHLYFYWYRQILGQKVEFLVSFYNNEISEKSEIFDDQFSVERPDGSNFTLKIRSTKLEDSAMYFCASAGGLSQYFGPGTRLLVL.

V usage is TRBV6-5 and J usage is TRBJ2-1, with a possible D match to TRBD1 (6 bases). The germline CDR1 and CDR2 sequences are MNHEY and SVGAGI. This CDR3 region has 13 residues. The ends were cut back, 6 bases at V and 9 bases at J, with 15 bases in the middle. The CDR3 reads CASRTQGDSEQFF. In nucleotides, the CDR3 is TGTGCCAGCAGGACACAGGGTGACAGTGAGCAGTTCTTC.

The CDR3 DNA reads TGTGCCAGCAGAGCCACAGGTAGCAATCAGCCCCAGCATTTT. Protein product: CASRATGSNQPQHF. The chain joins TRBV5-5 to TRBJ1-5; TRBD1 is a possible D gene (5 bases). Germline CDR1 SGHKS, CDR2 YYEKEE (reference sequence). The germline V and J ends were trimmed by 5 bases and 0 bases, with 9 bases remaining between them. The CDR3 sequence is 14 residues long.

This clone was seen only a few times. The gene calls are TRBV27 and TRBJ2-1, with 10 bases matching TRBD1. Germline lookup yields CDR1 MNHEY and CDR2 SMNVEV (reference sequence). V trimming: 7 bases; J trimming: 7 bases; junction bases outside the gene matches: 13. CDR3 length: 16 residues. CDR3 nucleotides: TGTGCCAGCACTAACCTCGCGGGACAGGGGAGGAATGAGCAGTTCTTC. Amino acid sequence: CASTNLAGQGRNEQFF.

As for this clone: Given the absence of the conserved phenylalanine or tryptophan at the CDR3 end, a read error is likely. The limits of the CDR3 on the DNA are not certain, so only TCRdb's listed CDR3 is given. This rearrangement joins TRBV7-9 to TRBJ1-3. The V gene's germline CDR1 is SEHNR and CDR2 FQNEAQ (reference sequence). The CDR3 adds up to 9 amino acids, both ends counted. The CDR3 is CASSLVGTI.

This chain uses TRBV5-1 with TRBJ2-7; D is undetermined. V was pared by 3 bases and J by 4 bases, with 11 bases between. Germline CDR1 SGHRS, CDR2 YFSETQ. The CDR3 covers 13 residues. The CDR3 nucleotides are TGCGCCAGCAGCTGGGTTCTAGGATACGAGCAGTACTTC. It is translated as CASSWVLGYEQYF.

V usage is TRBV7-8 and J usage is TRBJ2-7, with TRBD1 matching over 8 bases. Trimming at V came to 8 bases and at J to 6 bases, leaving 12 bases not matched to a gene. This CDR3 is built from 14 residues. In germline, CDR1 is SGHVS, CDR2 FQNEAQ. The CDR3 loop is CASGSRGLEGEQYF. CDR3 nucleotides: TGTGCCAGCGGTTCCAGGGGGCTCGAAGGCGAGCAGTACTTC.

J is TRBJ2-1 and V is TRBV5-1; 7 nucleotides match TRBD2. The CDR3 spans 14 residues. V shed 0 bases and J 7 bases; nucleotides not matched to a gene: 4. Germline CDR1 SGHRS, CDR2 YFSETQ. CDR3 protein: CASSLGTSENEQFF. For the CDR3, the DNA is TGCGCCAGCAGCTTGGGGACTAGTGAGAATGAGCAGTTCTTC.

The chain combines TRBV28 with TRBJ1-4, with 9 bases matching TRBD1. V was clipped by 2 bases and J by 11 bases; unmatched bases: 15. Germline values: CDR1 MDHEN, CDR2 SYDVKM. CDR3 length: 17 amino acids. CDR3 nucleotide sequence: TGTGCCAGCAGTTTAAGTGGCGGGACAGGGAATAATAGGAAACTGTTTTTT. As protein: CASSLSGGTGNNRKLFF.

The chain has TRBV5-1 and TRBJ2-3; D is unclear. Germline lookup yields CDR1 SGHRS and CDR2 YFSETQ. The V end lost 2 bases, the J end lost 3 bases, and 7 bases lay between the germline ends. CDR3 length: 13 amino acids. The CDR3 nucleotides read TGCGCCAGCAGCTTAGAACGGACAGATACGCAGTATTTT. Amino acids: CASSLERTDTQYF.

V usage is TRBV18 and J usage is TRBJ2-5, with a weak D call TRBD2 (6 bases). Trimming shortened V by 10 bases and J by 4 bases, and 13 bases separated the two germline ends. The CDR3 length is 12 residues. Germline-derived CDR1 and CDR2 are KGHSH and LQKENI. The CDR3 region has the DNA TGTGCCAACGGCGGGGCGGGAGAGACCCAGTACTTC. Protein product: CANGGAGETQYF.

The chain couples TRBV10-2 to TRBJ1-6, with TRBD1 matching over 8 bases. Germline V gene sequence: CDR1 WSHSY, CDR2 SAAADI. J gave up 6 bases and V 7 bases, and 5 bases lay outside the gene matches. The CDR3 spans 14 residues. The CDR3, as DNA: TGCGCCAGCACTGGACAGGGACCTAATTCACCCCTCCACTTT. This encodes CASTGQGPNSPLHF.

The chain carries TRBV7-9 and TRBJ2-5, with 9 bases fitting TRBD2. J gave up 4 bases and V 1 base, and 4 bases lay outside the gene matches. The CDR3 is 15 amino acids. Germline-derived CDR1 and CDR2 are SEHNR and FQNEAQ (reference sequence). This chain's CDR3 is CASSLVLAGIETQYF. CDR3 bases: TGTGCCAGCAGCTTAGTTCTAGCGGGAATAGAGACCCAGTACTTC. The full variable domain, in which reference TRBV7-9 and TRBJ2-5 provide the parts outside the CDR3, is DTGVSQNPRHKITKRGQNVTFRCDPISEHNRLYWYRQTLGQGPEFLTYFQNEAQLEKSRLLSDRFSAERPKGSFSTLEIQRTEQGDSAMYLCASSLVLAGIETQYFGPGTRLLVL.

The V and J genes are TRBV18 and TRBJ2-5; D not certain. CDR1 and CDR2 from the germline V gene are KGHSH and LQKENI. V lost 5 bases and J lost 0, with 7 bases in between. There are 13 residues in the CDR3. The CDR3, as DNA: TGTGCCAGCTCAGAAAGGTACCAAGAGACCCAGTACTTC. Residues: CASSERYQETQYF.

As DNA, the CDR3 is TGTGCCAGCAGCTCAACTAGCGGGAGGTACAATGAGCAGTTCTTC. Its protein is CASSSTSGRYNEQFF. The V call is TRBV5-4, the J call TRBJ2-1, with TRBD2 matching over 12 bases. CDR3 length: 15 residues. CDR1 and CDR2 from the germline V gene are SGHNT and YYREEE (reference sequence). V lost 3 bases to trimming and J lost 4 bases; unmatched junction nucleotides: 2. The variable domain in full, with the rest retrieved from reference TRBV5-4 and TRBJ2-1, is ETGVTQSPTHLIKTRGQQVTLRCSSQSGHNTVSWYQQALGQGPQFIFQYYREEENGRGNFPPRFSGLQFPNYSSELNVNALELDDSALYLCASSSTSGRYNEQFFGPGTRLTVL.

To note about this clone: The same CDR3 arises from other DNA sequences in this sample as well. This sequence joins TRBV5-1 and TRBJ2-1; D perhaps matches TRBD2 (6 bases). CDR1 and CDR2 from the germline V gene are SGHRS and YFSETQ. The V end lost 4 bases, the J end lost 2 bases, and 10 bases lay between the germline ends. CDR3 length: 14 amino acids. Written as DNA, the CDR3 is TGCGCCAGCAGCCGGGACTTCACCTACAATGAGCAGTTCTTC. Its translation: CASSRDFTYNEQFF. The complete variable domain, with remaining parts taken from reference TRBV5-1 and TRBJ2-1, reads KAGVTQTPRYLIKTRGQQVTLSCSPISGHRSVSWYQQTPGQGLQFLFEYFSETQRNKGNFPGRFSGRQFSNSRSEMNVSTLELGDSALYLCASSRDFTYNEQFFGPGTRLTVL.

The chain joins TRBV6-1 to TRBJ1-1; possible D gene TRBD1, 6 bases. The germline V gene has CDR1 MNHNS and CDR2 SASEGT. This CDR3 comprises 13 residues. V gave up 10 bases and J gave up 3 bases, with 15 bases separating them. CDR3: CATTQRQDTEAFF. CDR3 sequence (DNA): TGTGCCACCACTCAAAGACAGGACACTGAAGCTTTCTTT.

This clone was seen ten or more times. This rearrangement joins TRBV4-1 to TRBJ2-7; 9 bases match TRBD2. This CDR3 is 17 amino acids long. V dropped 2 bases and J dropped 2; count of bases not matched to a gene: 10. Germline loops: CDR1 MGHRA, CDR2 YSYEKL. The CDR3 here is CASSQIDLGLAAYEQYF. CDR3 DNA sequence: TGCGCCAGCAGCCAAATAGACTTGGGACTAGCAGCCTACGAGCAGTACTTC.

The rearrangement links TRBV25-1 to TRBJ2-7; D possibly corresponds to TRBD1 (5 bases). Trimming removed 6 bases at V and 1 base at J, with 7 bases between. The CDR3 length is 12 residues. CDR1 MGHDK and CDR2 SYGVNS come from the germline V gene. CDR3 region: CASRAGSYEQYF. The CDR3 DNA is TGTGCCAGCAGAGCAGGGTCCTACGAGCAGTACTTC.

This clone was detected only a few times. The genes are TRBV11-2 and TRBJ2-7, with TRBD1 matching 9 bases. This CDR3 spans 14 amino acids. V lost 7 bases and J lost 3; bases outside the gene matches: 7. The germline V gene encodes CDR1 SGHAT and CDR2 FQNNGV. In nucleotides, the CDR3 is TGTGCCAGCAAATCGGGACAGGGATACTACGAGCAGTACTTC. Its translation is CASKSGQGYYEQYF.

The chain has TRBV27 and TRBJ2-7; 15 nucleotides agree with TRBD2. This CDR3 is 18 amino acids long. V lost 5 bases, J lost 9 bases, and 17 bases stayed unmatched. In germline, CDR1 is MNHEY, CDR2 SMNVEV (reference sequence). The CDR3 here is CASSDSAPGLAGGDRQYF. CDR3 nucleotide sequence: TGTGCCAGCAGTGACAGCGCCCCGGGACTAGCGGGAGGAGATCGGCAGTACTTC.

The rearrangement links TRBV28 to TRBJ1-5; D ambiguous. CDR1 and CDR2 from the germline V gene are MDHEN and SYDVKM. The CDR3 sequence is 12 residues long. The V gene lost 1 base and the J gene lost 9 bases, with 7 bases spanning the gap. CDR3 loop: CASSLSGRPQHF. CDR3 coding DNA: TGTGCCAGCAGTTTATCTGGGAGGCCCCAGCATTTT.

This clone was seen more than once but under ten times. The chain carries TRBV19 and TRBJ1-4, with unresolved D. Trimming stripped 10 bases from V and 3 bases from J, with 12 bases between. CDR1 is LNHDA and CDR2 is SQIVND in the germline V gene (reference sequence). The CDR3 has 13 amino acids. CDR3 loop: CATRTGSNEKLFF. The DNA for the CDR3 is TGTGCCACCAGGACGGGTTCTAATGAAAAACTGTTTTTT.

This sequence joins TRBV6-1 and TRBJ2-5, with 8 bases fitting TRBD1. This CDR3 is built from 14 residues. The germline V gene encodes CDR1 MNHNS and CDR2 SASEGT. Trimming took 7 bases from V and 5 from J; bases not matched to a gene: 9. The CDR3 sequence: CASITDRAGETQYF. The CDR3 DNA follows: TGTGCCAGCATCACGGACAGGGCAGGGGAGACCCAGTACTTC.